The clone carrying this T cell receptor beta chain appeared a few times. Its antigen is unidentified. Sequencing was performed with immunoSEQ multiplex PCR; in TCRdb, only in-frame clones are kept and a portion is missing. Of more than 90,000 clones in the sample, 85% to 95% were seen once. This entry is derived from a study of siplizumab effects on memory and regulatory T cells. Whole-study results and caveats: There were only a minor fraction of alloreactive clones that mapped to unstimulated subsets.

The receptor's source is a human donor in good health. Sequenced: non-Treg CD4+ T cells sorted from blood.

CDR3 loop: CASSEGESNQPQHF. The CDR3 region has the DNA TGTGCCAGCAGTGAGGGAGAGAGCAATCAGCCCCAGCATTTT. The rearrangement joins TRBV2 to TRBJ1-5, with D uncertain. The CDR3 extends over 14 amino acids. The germline V gene encodes CDR1 SNHLY and CDR2 FYNNEI. V shed 3 bases and J shed 1 base, with 7 bases lying between them.